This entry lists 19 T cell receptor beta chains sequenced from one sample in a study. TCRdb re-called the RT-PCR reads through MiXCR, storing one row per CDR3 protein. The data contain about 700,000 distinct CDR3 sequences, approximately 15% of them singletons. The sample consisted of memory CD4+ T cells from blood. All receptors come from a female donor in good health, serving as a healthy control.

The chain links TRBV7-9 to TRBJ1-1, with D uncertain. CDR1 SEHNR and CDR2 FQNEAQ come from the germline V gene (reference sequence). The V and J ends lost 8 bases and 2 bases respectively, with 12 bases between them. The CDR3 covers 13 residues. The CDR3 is CASQDLSNTEAFF. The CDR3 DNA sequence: TGTGCCAGCCAGGACCTCTCAAACACTGAAGCTTTCTTT.

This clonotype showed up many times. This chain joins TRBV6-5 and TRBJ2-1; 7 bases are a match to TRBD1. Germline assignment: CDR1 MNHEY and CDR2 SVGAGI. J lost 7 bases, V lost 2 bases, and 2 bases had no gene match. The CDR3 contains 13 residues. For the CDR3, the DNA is TGTGCCAGCAGTTACGGGACAGCTAATGAGCAGTTCTTC. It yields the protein CASSYGTANEQFF.

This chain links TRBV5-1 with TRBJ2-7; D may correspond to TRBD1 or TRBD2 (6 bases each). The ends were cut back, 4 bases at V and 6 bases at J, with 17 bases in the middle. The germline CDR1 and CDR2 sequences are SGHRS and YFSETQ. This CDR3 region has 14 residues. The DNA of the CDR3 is TGCGCCAGCAGCACACGTGGGGGGCCTGGCGAGCAGTACTTC. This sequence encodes CASSTRGGPGEQYF. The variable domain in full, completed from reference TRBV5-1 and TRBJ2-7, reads KAGVTQTPRYLIKTRGQQVTLSCSPISGHRSVSWYQQTPGQGLQFLFEYFSETQRNKGNFPGRFSGRQFSNSRSEMNVSTLELGDSALYLCASSTRGGPGEQYFGPGTRLTVT.

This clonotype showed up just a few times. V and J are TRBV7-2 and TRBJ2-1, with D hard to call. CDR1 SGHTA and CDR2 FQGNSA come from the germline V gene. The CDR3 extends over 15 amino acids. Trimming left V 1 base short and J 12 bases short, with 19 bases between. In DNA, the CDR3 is TGTGCCAGCAGCTTAGAGACTGGCCCATATCGAGTGCAGTTCTTC. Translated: CASSLETGPYRVQFF.

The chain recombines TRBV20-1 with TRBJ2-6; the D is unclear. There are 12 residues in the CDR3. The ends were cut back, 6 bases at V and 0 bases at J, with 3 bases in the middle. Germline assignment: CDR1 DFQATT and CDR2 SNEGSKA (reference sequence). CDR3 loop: CSAVSGANVLTF. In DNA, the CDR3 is TGCAGTGCGGTCTCTGGGGCCAACGTCCTGACTTTC.

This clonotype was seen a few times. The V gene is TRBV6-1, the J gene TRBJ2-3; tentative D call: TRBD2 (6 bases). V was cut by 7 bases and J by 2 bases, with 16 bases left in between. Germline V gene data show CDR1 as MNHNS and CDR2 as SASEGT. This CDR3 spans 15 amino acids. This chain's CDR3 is CASKEWRGLTDTQYF. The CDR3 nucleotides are TGTGCCAGCAAGGAATGGCGGGGACTCACAGATACGCAGTATTTT.

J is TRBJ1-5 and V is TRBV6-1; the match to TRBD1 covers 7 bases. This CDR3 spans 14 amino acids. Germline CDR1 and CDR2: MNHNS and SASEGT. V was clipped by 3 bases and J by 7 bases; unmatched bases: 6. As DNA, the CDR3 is TGTGCCAGCAGTGAGCAGACAGGGCGCCAGCCCCAGCATTTT. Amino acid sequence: CASSEQTGRQPQHF.

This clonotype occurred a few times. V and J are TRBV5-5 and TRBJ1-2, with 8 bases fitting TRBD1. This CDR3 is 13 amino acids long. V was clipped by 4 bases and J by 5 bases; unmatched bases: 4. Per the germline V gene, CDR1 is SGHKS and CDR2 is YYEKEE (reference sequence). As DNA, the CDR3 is TGTGCCAGCAGCACACGGACAGGGTATGGCTACACCTTC. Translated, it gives CASSTRTGYGYTF.

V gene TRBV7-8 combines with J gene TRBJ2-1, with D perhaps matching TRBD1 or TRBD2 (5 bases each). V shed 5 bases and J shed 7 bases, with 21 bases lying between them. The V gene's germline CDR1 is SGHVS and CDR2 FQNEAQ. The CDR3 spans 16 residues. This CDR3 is CASSPRTGRLGNEQFF. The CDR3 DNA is TGTGCCAGCAGCCCACGGACGGGGCGACTTGGGAATGAGCAGTTCTTC. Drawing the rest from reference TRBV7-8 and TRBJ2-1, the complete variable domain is GAGVSQSPRYKVAKRGQDVALRCDPISGHVSLFWYQQALGQGPEFLTYFQNEAQLDKSGLPSDRFFAERPEGSVSTLKIQRTQQEDSAVYLCASSPRTGRLGNEQFFGPGTRLTVL.

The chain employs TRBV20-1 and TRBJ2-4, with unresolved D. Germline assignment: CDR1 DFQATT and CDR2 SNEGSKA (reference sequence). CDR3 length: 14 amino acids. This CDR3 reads CSPYQTLSKNIQYF. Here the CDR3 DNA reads TGCAGCCCTTACCAGACCCTCTCCAAAAACATTCAGTACTTC.

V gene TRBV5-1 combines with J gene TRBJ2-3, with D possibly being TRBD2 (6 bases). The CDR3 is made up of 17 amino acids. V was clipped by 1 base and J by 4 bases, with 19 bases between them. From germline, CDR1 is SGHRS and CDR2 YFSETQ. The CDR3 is CASSLWKLAGDPDTQYF. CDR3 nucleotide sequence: TGCGCCAGCAGCTTGTGGAAACTAGCTGGGGACCCAGATACGCAGTATTTT. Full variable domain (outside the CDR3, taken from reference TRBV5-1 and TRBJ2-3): KAGVTQTPRYLIKTRGQQVTLSCSPISGHRSVSWYQQTPGQGLQFLFEYFSETQRNKGNFPGRFSGRQFSNSRSEMNVSTLELGDSALYLCASSLWKLAGDPDTQYFGPGTRLTVL.

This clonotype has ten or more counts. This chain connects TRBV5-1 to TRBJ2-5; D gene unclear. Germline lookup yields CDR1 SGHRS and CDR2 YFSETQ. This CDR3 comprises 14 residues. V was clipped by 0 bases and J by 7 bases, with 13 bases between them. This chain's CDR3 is CASSLEAAARTQYF. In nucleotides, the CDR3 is TGCGCCAGCAGCTTGGAGGCTGCCGCCAGGACCCAGTACTTC.

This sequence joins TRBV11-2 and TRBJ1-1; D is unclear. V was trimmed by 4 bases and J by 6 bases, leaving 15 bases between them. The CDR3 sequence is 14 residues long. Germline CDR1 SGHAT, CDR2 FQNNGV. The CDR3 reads CASSYNQLGPEAFF. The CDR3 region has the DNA TGTGCCAGCAGCTATAACCAACTAGGCCCTGAAGCTTTCTTT.

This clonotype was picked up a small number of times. The CDR3 DNA sequence: TGTGCCAGCAGTTTAACAGGACAGGGTGGCAATCAGCCCCAGCATTTT. This translates into CASSLTGQGGNQPQHF. This sequence joins TRBV28 and TRBJ1-5, with 8 bases identical to TRBD1. Germline V gene lookup returns CDR1 MDHEN and CDR2 SYDVKM. The V segment lost 2 bases and the J segment 2 bases; nucleotides outside the gene matches: 5. This CDR3 has 16 amino acids.

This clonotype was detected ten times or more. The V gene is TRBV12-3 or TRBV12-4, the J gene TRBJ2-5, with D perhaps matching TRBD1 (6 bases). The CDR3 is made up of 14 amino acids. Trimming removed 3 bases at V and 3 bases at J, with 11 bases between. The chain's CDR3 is CASSFLQGEETQYF. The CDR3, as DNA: TGTGCCAGCAGTTTCTTACAGGGTGAAGAGACCCAGTACTTC.

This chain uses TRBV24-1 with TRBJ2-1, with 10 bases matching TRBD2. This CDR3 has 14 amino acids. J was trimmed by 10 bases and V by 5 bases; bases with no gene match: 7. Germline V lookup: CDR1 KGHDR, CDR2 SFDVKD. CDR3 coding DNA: TGTGCCACCAGTGGGACTAGCGGCCCCGGGGAGCAGTTCTTC. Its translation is CATSGTSGPGEQFF.

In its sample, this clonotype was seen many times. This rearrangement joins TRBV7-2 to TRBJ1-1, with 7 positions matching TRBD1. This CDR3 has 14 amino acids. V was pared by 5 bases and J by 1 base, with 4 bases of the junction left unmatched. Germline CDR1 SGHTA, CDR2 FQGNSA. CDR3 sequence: CASSPWTGNTEAFF. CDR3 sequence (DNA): TGTGCCAGCAGCCCGTGGACAGGGAACACTGAAGCTTTCTTT.

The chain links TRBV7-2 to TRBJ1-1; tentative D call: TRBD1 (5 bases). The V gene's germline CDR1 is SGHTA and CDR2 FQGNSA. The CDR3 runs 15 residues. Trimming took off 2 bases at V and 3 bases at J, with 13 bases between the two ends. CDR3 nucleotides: TGTGCCAGCAGCTTATGGTCGGGGCTGGACACTGAAGCTTTCTTT. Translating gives CASSLWSGLDTEAFF.

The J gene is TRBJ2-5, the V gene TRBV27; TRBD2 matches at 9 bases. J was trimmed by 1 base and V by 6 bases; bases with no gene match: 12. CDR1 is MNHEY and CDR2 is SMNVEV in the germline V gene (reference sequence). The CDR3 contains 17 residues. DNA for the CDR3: TGTGCCAGCAGACCCAACCTGGGAGCGGGGGGCCAAGAGACCCAGTACTTC. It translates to CASRPNLGAGGQETQYF.